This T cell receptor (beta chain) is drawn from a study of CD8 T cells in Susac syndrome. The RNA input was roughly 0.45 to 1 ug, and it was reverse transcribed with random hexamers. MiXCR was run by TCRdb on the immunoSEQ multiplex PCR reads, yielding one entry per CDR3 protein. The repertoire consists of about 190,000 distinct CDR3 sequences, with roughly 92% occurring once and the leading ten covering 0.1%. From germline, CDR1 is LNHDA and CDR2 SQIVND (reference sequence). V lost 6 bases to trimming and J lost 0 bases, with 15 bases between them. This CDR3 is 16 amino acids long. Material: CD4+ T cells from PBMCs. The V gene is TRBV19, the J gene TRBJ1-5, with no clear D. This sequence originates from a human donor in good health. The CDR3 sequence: CASRDSSGHSNQPQHF. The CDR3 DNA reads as TGTGCCAGTAGGGATAGCTCGGGTCATAGCAATCAGCCCCAGCATTTT.